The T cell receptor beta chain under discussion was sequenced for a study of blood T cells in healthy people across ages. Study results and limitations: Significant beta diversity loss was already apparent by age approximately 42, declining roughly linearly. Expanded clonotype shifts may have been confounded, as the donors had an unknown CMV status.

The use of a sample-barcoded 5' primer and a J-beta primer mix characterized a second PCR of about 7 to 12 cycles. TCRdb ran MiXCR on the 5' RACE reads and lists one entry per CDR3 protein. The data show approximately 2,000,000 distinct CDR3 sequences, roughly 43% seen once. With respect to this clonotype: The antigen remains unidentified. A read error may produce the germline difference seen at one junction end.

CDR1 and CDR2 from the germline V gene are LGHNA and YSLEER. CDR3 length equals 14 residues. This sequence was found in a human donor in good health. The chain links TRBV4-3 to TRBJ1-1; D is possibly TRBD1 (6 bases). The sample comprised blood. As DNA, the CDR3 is TGCGCCGGCAGCCAAGAAACAGGGAGAACTGAAGCTTTCTTT. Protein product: CAGSQETGRTEAFF.